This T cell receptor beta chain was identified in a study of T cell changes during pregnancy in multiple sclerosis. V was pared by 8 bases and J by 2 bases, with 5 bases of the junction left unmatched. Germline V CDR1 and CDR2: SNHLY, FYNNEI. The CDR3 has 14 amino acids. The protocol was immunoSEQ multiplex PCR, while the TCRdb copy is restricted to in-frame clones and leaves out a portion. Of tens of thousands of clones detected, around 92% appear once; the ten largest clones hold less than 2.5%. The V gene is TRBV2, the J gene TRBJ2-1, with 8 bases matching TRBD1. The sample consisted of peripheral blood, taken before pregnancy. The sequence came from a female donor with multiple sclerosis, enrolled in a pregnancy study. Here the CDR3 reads CASQDRDAYNEQFF. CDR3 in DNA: TGTGCCAGCCAGGACAGGGACGCCTACAATGAGCAGTTCTTC.